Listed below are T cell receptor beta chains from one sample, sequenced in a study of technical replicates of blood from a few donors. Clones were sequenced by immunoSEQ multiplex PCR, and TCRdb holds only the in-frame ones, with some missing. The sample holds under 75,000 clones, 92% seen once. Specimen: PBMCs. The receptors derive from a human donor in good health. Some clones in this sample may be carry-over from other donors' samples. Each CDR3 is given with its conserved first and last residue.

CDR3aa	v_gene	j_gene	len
CASTVDRGNSPLHF	TRBV13	TRBJ1-6	14
CASSIIGQPQGEKLFF	TRBV28	TRBJ1-4	16
CASSVQRGGLQFF	TRBV6-4	TRBJ2-1	13
CASSSEQGASGNTIYF	TRBV7-6	TRBJ1-3	16
CASSSQGQGVGTGELFF	TRBV5-1	TRBJ2-2	17
CASSPGTSGSNRSSYNEQFF	TRBV18	TRBJ2-1	20
CASSYSAAGGTREQYF	TRBV6-5	TRBJ2-7	16
CASSLASGINQPQHF	TRBV7-9	TRBJ1-5	15
CASTEGGSSYNEQFF	TRBV6-6	TRBJ2-1	15
CASSESRRRGYTF	TRBV2	TRBJ1-2	13
CASSPRTSGIGYEQYF	TRBV16	TRBJ2-7	16
CASSVTGEATEAFF	TRBV9	TRBJ1-1	14
CASSLAPDQPQHF	TRBV7-6	TRBJ1-5	13
CASSSADRSRSAFF	TRBV27	TRBJ1-1	14
CASSGGTGLNSPLHF	TRBV11-2	TRBJ1-6	15
CAISESTAGVSPQHF	TRBV10-3	TRBJ1-5	15
CSALRSNEQFF	TRBV29-1	TRBJ2-1	11
CASSFLAGDTQYF	TRBV5-1	TRBJ2-3	13
CAISRTGTNNEKLFF	TRBV10-3	TRBJ1-4	15
CASSPRVRDNEQFF	TRBV4-2	TRBJ2-1	14
CASSLGLAGRPYEQYF	TRBV5-1	TRBJ2-7	16
CASSEGGLAGYEQYF	TRBV2	TRBJ2-7	15
CASSLTSGSTYEQYF	TRBV27	TRBJ2-7	15
CASSPDWGGGTEAFF	TRBV7-2	TRBJ1-1	15
CASSLGAGGRDEQFF	TRBV5-1	TRBJ2-1	15
CASSSKQDTQYF	TRBV5-1	TRBJ2-3	12
CASSHTGSEKLFF	TRBV7-9	TRBJ1-4	13
CASSYSGGSGYEQYF	TRBV6-5	TRBJ2-7	15
CASSQEAGGGTDTQYF	TRBV4-2	TRBJ2-3	16
CASSPGRDTEAFF	TRBV18	TRBJ1-1	13
CASSLGGTGANYGYTF	TRBV5-1	TRBJ1-2	16
CASSMGVNQPQHF	TRBV6-5	TRBJ1-5	13
CSVEDRSGGELFF	TRBV29-1	TRBJ2-2	13
CASSLGTSRGETQYF	TRBV7-3	TRBJ2-5	15
CASSKRREDEQYF	TRBV18	TRBJ2-7	13
CASSVQGMSTDTQYF	TRBV6-1	TRBJ2-3	15
CASSYTSGSSYEQYF	TRBV6-5	TRBJ2-7	15
CASSQAGQKETQYF	TRBV4-2	TRBJ2-5	14
CASSSGEGFSTDTQYF	TRBV7-2	TRBJ2-3	16
CASRLGGAWNTEAFF	TRBV7-2	TRBJ1-1	15
CASSTTGTEWELFF	TRBV5-1	TRBJ2-2	14
CASSLALASGGARKETQYF	TRBV7-9	TRBJ2-5	19
CAISGGAGTGELFF	TRBV10-3	TRBJ2-2	14
CASSIGDRGRIEAFF	TRBV19	TRBJ1-1	15
CASSPGTGHQETQYF	TRBV4-3	TRBJ2-5	15
CASSAGTGYYEQYF	TRBV9	TRBJ2-7	14
CASSETAGAVYEQYF	TRBV18	TRBJ2-7	15
CASAGDSGANVLTF	TRBV2	TRBJ2-6	14